This paragraph covers one T cell receptor beta chain sequence. This CDR3 comprises 14 residues. The V gene end was trimmed by 6 bases and the J gene end by 4 bases; junction bases not matched to a gene: 5. Germline V gives CDR1 SNHLY, CDR2 FYNNEI. The data derive from a study of graft-versus-host responses after intestinal transplantation. The overall study: Induction with anti-thymocyte globulin, then tacrolimus and steroids for three to four years, was given to all recipients.

Assay used: immunoSEQ multiplex PCR; TCRdb lists only in-frame clones, some missing. Among 20,000 to 25,000 clones listed, about a third were seen once. Overall study results and limits: Allografts of one patient group, those with graft-donor T cell macrochimerism, had high graft-versus-host to host-versus-graft clonal ratios. GvH clones surfaced in recipient marrow, some emerging earlier in ileum or blood.

There were about 200,000 CFSE-labeled responder cells plated together with about 200,000 irradiated, violet-dye-labeled stimulator cells. This chain uses TRBV2 with TRBJ2-7; 11 nucleotides line up with TRBD1. This sequence was found in a human patient who received an intestinal transplant. This specimen was alloreactive CD8+ T cells from a mixed lymphocyte reaction culture, taken before intestinal transplant. Subset in this sample: CFSE-low proliferating T cells sorted from approximately six-day pre-transplant mixed lymphocyte reaction (GvH or HvG direction). The CDR3 is CASRGGTGGYEQYF. The CDR3 coding sequence is TGTGCCAGCAGGGGGGGGACAGGGGGGTACGAGCAGTACTTC. The full variable domain, in which reference TRBV2 and TRBJ2-7 provide the parts outside the CDR3, is EPEVTQTPSHQVTQMGQEVILRCVPISNHLYFYWYRQILGQKVEFLVSFYNNEISEKSEIFDDQFSVERPDGSNFTLKIRSTKLEDSAMYFCASRGGTGGYEQYFGPGTRLTVT.